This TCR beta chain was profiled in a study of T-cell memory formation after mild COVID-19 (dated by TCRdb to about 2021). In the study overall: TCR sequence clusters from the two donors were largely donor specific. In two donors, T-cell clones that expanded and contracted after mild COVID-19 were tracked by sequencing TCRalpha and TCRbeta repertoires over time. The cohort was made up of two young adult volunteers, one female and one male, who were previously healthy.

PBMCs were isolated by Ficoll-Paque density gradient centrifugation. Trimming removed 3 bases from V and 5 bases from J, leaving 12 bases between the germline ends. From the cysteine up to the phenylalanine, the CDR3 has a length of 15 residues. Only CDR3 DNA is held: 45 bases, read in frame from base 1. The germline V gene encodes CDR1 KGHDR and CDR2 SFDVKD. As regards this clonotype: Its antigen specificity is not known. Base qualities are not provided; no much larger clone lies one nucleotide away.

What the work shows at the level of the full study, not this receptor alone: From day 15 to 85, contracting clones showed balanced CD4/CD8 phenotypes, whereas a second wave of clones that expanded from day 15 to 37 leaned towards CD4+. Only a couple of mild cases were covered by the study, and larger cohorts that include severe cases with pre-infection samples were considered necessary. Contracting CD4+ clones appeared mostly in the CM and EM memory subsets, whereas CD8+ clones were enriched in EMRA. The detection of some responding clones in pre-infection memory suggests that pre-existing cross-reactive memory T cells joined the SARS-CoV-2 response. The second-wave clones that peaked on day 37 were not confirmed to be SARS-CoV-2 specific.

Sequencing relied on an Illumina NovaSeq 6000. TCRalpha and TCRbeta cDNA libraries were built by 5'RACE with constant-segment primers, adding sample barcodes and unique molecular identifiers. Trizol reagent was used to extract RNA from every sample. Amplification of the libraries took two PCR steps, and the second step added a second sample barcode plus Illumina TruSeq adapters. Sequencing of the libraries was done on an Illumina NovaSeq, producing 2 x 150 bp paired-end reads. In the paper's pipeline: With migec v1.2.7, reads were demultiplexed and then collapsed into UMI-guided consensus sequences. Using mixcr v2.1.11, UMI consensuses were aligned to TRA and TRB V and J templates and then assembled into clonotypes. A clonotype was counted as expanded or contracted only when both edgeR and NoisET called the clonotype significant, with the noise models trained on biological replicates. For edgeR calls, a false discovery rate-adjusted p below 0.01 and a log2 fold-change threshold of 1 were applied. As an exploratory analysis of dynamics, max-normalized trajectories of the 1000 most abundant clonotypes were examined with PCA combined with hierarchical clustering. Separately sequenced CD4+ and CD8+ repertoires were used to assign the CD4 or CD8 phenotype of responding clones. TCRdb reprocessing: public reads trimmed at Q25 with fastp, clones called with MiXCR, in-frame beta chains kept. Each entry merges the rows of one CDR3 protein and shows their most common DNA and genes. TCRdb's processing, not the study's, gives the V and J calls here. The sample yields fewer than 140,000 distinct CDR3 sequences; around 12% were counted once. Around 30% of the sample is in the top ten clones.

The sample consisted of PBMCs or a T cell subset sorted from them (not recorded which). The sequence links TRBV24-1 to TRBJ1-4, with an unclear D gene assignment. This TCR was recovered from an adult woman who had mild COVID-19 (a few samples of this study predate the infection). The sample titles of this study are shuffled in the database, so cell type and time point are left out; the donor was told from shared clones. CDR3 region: CATSDGTYENEKLFF. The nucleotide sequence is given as TGTGCCACCAGTGATGGTACCTACGAAAATGAAAAACTGTTTTTT.